The entry below describes one T cell receptor (beta chain). Its antigen is undetermined. The germline gives CDR1 MDHEN, CDR2 SYDVKM. The germline V and J ends were trimmed by 2 bases and 6 bases, with 5 bases remaining between them. There are 12 residues in the CDR3. The sample belongs to a study of OX40 agonist ivuxolimab in advanced cancers. Overall study results and limits: The average count of expanded clones was higher among CD8+ T cells than among CD4+.

Clones were sequenced by immunoSEQ multiplex PCR, and TCRdb holds only the in-frame ones, with some missing. The table records roughly 100,000 clones, roughly 93% of them present only once. V gene TRBV28 combines with J gene TRBJ1-5, with D hard to call. The material sequenced was CD4+ or CD8+ T cells sorted from blood, taken in a trial of the OX40 agonist ivuxolimab. The TCR sequence derives from an adult with an advanced solid tumor such as melanoma, head and neck, liver or kidney cancer. CDR3: CASSLVGQPQHF. CDR3 nucleotide sequence: TGTGCCAGCAGTTTAGTCGGTCAGCCCCAGCATTTT.